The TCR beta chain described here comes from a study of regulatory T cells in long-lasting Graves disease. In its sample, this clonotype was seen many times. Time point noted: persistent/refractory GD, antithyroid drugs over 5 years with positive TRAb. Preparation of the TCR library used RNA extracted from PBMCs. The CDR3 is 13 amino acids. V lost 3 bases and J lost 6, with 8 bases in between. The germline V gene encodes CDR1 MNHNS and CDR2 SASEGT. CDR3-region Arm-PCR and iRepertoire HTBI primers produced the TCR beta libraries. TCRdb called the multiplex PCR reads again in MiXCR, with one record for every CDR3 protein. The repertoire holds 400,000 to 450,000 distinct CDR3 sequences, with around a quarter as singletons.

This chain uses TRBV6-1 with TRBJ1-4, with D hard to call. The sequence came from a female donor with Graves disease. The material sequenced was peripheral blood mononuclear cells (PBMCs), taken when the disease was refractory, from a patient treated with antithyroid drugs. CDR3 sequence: CASSEQVDEKLFF. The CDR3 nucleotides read TGTGCCAGCAGTGAGCAGGTTGATGAAAAACTGTTTTTT.